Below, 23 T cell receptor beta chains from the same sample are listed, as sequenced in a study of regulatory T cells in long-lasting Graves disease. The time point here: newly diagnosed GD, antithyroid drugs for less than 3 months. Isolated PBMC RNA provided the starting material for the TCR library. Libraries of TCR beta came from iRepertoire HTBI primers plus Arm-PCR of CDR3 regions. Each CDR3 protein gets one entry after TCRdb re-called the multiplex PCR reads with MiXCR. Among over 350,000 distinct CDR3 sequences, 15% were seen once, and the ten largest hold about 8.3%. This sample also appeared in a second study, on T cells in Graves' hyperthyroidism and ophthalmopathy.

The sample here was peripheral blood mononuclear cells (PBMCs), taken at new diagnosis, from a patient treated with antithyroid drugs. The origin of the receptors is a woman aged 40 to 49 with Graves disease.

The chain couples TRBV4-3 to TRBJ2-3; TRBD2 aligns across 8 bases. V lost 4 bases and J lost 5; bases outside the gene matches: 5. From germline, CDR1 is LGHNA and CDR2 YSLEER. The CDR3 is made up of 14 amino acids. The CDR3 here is CASSPGSGEDTQYF. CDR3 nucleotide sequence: TGCGCCAGCAGCCCGGGTAGCGGGGAAGATACGCAGTATTTT.

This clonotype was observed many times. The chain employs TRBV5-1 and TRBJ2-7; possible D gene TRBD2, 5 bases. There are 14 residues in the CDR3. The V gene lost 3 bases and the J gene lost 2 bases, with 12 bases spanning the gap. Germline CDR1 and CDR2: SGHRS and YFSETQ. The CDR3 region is CASSSDYTTYEQYF. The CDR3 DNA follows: TGCGCCAGCAGCTCCGACTACACGACCTACGAGCAGTACTTC. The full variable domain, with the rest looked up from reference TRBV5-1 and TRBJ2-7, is KAGVTQTPRYLIKTRGQQVTLSCSPISGHRSVSWYQQTPGQGLQFLFEYFSETQRNKGNFPGRFSGRQFSNSRSEMNVSTLELGDSALYLCASSSDYTTYEQYFGPGTRLTVT.

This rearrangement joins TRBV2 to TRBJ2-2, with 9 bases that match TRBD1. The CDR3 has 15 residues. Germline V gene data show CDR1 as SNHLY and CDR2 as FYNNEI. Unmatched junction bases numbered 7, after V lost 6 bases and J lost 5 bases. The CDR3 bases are TGTGCCAGCAGAGAACAGGGGGCGAGGACCGGGGAGCTGTTTTTT. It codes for CASREQGARTGELFF.

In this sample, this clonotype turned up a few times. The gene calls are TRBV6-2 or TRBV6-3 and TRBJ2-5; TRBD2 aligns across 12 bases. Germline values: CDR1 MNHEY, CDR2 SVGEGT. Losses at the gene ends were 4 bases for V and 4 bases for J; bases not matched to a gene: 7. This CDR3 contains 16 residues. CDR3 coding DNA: TGTGCCAGCAGTTCCGGACTAGCGGGATATCGAGAGACCCAGTACTTC. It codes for CASSSGLAGYRETQYF.

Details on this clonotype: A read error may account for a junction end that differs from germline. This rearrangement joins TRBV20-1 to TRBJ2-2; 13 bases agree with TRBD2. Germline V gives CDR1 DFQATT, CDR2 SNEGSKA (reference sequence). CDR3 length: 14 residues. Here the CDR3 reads CSTRTSGRTGELFF. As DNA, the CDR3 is TGCAGTACTAGGACTAGCGGGAGAACCGGGGAGCTGTTTTTT.

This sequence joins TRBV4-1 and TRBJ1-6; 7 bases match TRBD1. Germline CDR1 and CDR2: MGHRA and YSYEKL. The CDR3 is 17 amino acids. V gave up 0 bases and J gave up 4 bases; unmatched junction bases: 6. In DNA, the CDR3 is TGCGCCAGCAGCCAAGATATAGGGACAGATTATAATTCACCCCTCCACTTT. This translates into CASSQDIGTDYNSPLHF.

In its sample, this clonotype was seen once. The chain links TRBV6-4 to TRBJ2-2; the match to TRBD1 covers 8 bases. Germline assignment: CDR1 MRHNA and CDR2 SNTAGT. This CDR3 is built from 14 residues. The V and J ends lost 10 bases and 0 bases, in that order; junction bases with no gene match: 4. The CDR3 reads CATGQGSNTGELFF. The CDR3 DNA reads TGTGCCACCGGACAGGGATCGAACACCGGGGAGCTGTTTTTT.

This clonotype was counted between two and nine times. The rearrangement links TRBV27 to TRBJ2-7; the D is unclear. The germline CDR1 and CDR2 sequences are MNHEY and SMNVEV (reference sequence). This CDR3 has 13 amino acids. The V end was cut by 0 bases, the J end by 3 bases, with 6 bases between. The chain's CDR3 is CASSLSQGYEQYF. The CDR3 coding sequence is TGTGCCAGCAGTTTATCCCAAGGCTACGAGCAGTACTTC.

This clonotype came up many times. The CDR3 DNA reads as TGTGCCAGTAGTATAGGAGTGAGGGCAGATACAATGAACACTGAAGCTTTCTTT. Its translation: CASSIGVRADTMNTEAFF. The chain recombines TRBV19 with TRBJ1-1; D is ambiguous. Germline CDR1 and CDR2: LNHDA and SQIVND (reference sequence). V was cut by 1 base and J by 0 bases, with 18 bases left in between. This CDR3 is built from 18 residues. Full variable domain (outside the CDR3, taken from reference TRBV19 and TRBJ1-1): DGGITQSPKYLFRKEGQNVTLSCEQNLNHDAMYWYRQDPGQGLRLIYYSQIVNDFQKGDIAEGYSVSREKKESFPLTVTSAQKNPTAFYLCASSIGVRADTMNTEAFFGQGTRLTVV.

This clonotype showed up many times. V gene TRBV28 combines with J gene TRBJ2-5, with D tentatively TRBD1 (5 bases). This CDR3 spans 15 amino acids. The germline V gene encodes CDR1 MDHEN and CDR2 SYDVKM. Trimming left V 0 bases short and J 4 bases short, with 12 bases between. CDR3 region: CASSLWTKRGETQYF. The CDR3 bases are TGTGCCAGCAGTTTATGGACAAAAAGGGGAGAGACCCAGTACTTC.

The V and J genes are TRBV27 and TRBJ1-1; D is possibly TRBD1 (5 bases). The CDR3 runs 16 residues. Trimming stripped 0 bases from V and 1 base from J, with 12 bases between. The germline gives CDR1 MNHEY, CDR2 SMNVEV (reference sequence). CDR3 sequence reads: CASSLSTGVPNTEAFF. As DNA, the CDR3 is TGTGCCAGCAGTTTATCGACGGGGGTCCCGAACACTGAAGCTTTCTTT.

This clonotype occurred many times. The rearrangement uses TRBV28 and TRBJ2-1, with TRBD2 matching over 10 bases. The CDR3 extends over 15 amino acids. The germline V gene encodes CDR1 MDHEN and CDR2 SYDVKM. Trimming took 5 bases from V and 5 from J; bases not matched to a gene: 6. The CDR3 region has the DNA TGTGCCAGCAGTCCGACTAGCGGGTTACACAATGAGCAGTTCTTC. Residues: CASSPTSGLHNEQFF.

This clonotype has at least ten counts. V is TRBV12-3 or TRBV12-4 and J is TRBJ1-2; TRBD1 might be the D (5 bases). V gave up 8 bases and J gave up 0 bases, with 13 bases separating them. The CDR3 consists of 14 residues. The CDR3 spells CASVPGGANYGYTF. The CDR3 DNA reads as TGTGCCAGCGTTCCGGGGGGGGCTAACTATGGCTACACCTTC.

This CDR3 reads CASSLMYSGRAFHEQYF. CDR3 in DNA: TGTGCCAGCAGTTTAATGTATAGCGGGAGGGCCTTCCACGAGCAGTACTTC. The chain recombines TRBV28 with TRBJ2-7; 11 bases line up with TRBD2. V shed 2 bases and J 5 bases; nucleotides not matched to a gene: 11. The CDR3 extends over 17 amino acids. Germline assignment: CDR1 MDHEN and CDR2 SYDVKM.

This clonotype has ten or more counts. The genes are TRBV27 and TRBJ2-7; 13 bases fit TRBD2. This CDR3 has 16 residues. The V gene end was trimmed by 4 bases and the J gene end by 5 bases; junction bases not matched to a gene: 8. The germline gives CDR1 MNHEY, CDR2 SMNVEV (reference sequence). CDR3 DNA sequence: TGTGCCAGCAGTTCTCCTGGACTAGCGGGAGTTAACGAGCAGTACTTC. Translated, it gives CASSSPGLAGVNEQYF.

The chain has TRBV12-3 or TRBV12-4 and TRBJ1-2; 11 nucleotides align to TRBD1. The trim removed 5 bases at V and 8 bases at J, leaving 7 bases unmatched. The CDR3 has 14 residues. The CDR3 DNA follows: TGTGCCAGCAGTCCCGGACAGGGGGCTGACGGCTACACCTTC. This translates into CASSPGQGADGYTF.

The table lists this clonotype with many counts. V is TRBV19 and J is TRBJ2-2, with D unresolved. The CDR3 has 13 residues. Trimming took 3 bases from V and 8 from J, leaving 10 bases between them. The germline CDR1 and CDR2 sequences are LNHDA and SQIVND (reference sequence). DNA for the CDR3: TGTGCCAGTAGTATCGGGTCAGCGGGGGAGCTGTTTTTT. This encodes CASSIGSAGELFF.

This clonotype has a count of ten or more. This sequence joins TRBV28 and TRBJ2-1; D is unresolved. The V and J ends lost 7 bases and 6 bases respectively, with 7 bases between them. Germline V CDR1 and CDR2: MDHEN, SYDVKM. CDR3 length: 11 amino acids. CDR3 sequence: CASMRGNEQFF. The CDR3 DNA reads TGTGCCAGCATGCGCGGCAATGAGCAGTTCTTC.

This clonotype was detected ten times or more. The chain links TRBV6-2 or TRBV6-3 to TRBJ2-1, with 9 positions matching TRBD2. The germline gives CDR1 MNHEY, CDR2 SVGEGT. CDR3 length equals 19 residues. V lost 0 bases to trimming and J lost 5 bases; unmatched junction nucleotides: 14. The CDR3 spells CASSYSREAGGPSDNEQFF. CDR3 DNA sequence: TGTGCCAGCAGTTACTCCAGGGAGGCGGGAGGGCCCTCGGACAATGAGCAGTTCTTC.

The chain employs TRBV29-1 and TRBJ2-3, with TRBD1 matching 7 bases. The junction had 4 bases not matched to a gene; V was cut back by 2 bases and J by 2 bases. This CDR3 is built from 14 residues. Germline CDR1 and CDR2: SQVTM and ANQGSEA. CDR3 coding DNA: TGCAGCGTTGAAACAGGGGAGCTCACAGATACGCAGTATTTT. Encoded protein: CSVETGELTDTQYF.

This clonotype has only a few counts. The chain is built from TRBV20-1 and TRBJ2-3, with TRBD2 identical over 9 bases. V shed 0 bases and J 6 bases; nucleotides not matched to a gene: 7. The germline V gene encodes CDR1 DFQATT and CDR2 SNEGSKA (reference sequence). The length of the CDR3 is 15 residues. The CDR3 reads CSARDWGLAGDTQYF. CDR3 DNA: TGCAGTGCTAGAGATTGGGGACTAGCTGGGGATACGCAGTATTTT.

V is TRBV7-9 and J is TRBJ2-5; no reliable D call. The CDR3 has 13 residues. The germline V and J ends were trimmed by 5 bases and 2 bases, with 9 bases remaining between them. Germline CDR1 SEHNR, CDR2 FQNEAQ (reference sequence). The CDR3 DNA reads TGTGCCAGCAGCATCAGGCAGCAAGAGACCCAGTACTTC. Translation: CASSIRQQETQYF.

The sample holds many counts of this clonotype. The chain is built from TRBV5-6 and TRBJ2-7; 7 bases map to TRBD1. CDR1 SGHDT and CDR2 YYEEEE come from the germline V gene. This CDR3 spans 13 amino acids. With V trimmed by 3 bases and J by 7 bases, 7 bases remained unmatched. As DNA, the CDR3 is TGTGCCAGCAGCTACACAGGGGTGGAAGAGCAGTACTTC. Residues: CASSYTGVEEQYF.